The 25 T cell receptor beta chains below come from one sample, sequenced in a study of blood T cell repertoires in COVID-19. Sequencing was performed with immunoSEQ multiplex PCR; in TCRdb, only in-frame clones are kept and a portion is missing. The sample lists about 120,000 clones, 84% occurring once. Sequenced sample: PBMCs or T cells enriched from blood (not recorded which). These receptors were obtained from a young woman who had recovered from COVID-19.

The chain couples TRBV13 to TRBJ2-7; 11 nucleotides line up with TRBD2. The CDR3 runs to 15 residues. In germline, CDR1 is PRHDT, CDR2 FYEKMQ (reference sequence). J was trimmed by 1 base and V by 5 bases; bases with no gene match: 4. The DNA of the CDR3 is TGTGCCAGCAGCCCCCTAGCGGGAGGTTCCTACGAGCAGTACTTC. It specifies CASSPLAGGSYEQYF.

V and J are TRBV3-1 (or the pseudogene TRBV3-2) and TRBJ2-1; TRBD2 matches 7 bases. With 0 bases clipped from V and 5 bases from J, the junction kept 10 bases outside the gene matches. Germline CDR1 LGHDT, CDR2 YNNKEL (reference sequence). This CDR3 contains 17 residues. CDR3 sequence (DNA): TGTGCCAGCAGCCAAGACCCTAGCGGTGGTTCACACAATGAGCAGTTCTTC. It translates to CASSQDPSGGSHNEQFF.

The chain carries TRBV5-4 and TRBJ2-5; D is possibly TRBD2 (6 bases). Per the germline V gene, CDR1 is SGHNT and CDR2 is YYREEE (reference sequence). V lost 4 bases and J 2 bases, leaving 18 bases between the germline ends. The CDR3 length is 16 residues. This chain's CDR3 is CASSPGRSGGQETQYF. The DNA for the CDR3 is TGTGCCAGCAGCCCGGGCCGGTCCGGGGGACAAGAGACCCAGTACTTC.

This clone was found a few times. V gene TRBV7-2 combines with J gene TRBJ2-3; D perhaps matches TRBD2 (6 bases). The CDR3 runs 15 residues. Per the germline V gene, CDR1 is SGHTA and CDR2 is FQGNSA. The ends were cut back, 5 bases at V and 0 bases at J, with 12 bases in the middle. In nucleotides, the CDR3 is TGTGCCAGCAGCCCTGCGGGGAAAAGCACAGATACGCAGTATTTT. This encodes CASSPAGKSTDTQYF.

The chain is built from TRBV19 and TRBJ2-5; TRBD2 is a possible D gene (6 bases). Looked up from germline, CDR1 is LNHDA and CDR2 is SQIVND (reference sequence). This CDR3 has 16 residues. V shed 10 bases and J shed 5 bases, with 26 bases lying between them. The CDR3 spells CATQKWAGSRRETQYF. As DNA, the CDR3 is TGTGCCACTCAGAAATGGGCGGGGAGCAGGCGGGAGACCCAGTACTTC.

This chain links TRBV15 with TRBJ1-5; D is unresolved. Looked up from germline, CDR1 is LNHNV and CDR2 is YYDKDF (reference sequence). The CDR3 runs to 14 residues. V was pared by 3 bases and J by 0 bases, with 6 bases between. The CDR3 loop reads CATSSPYSNQPQHF. The CDR3 DNA reads as TGTGCCACCAGCAGCCCCTATAGCAATCAGCCCCAGCATTTT.

V and J are TRBV4-1 and TRBJ2-7, with 7 bases lining up with TRBD1. J lost 5 bases, V lost 3 bases, and 16 bases had no gene match. CDR3 length: 17 residues. Per germline, CDR1 MGHRA and CDR2 YSYEKL. The CDR3 spells CASSHGLGQAMAHEQYF. Written as DNA, the CDR3 is TGCGCCAGCAGCCACGGACTCGGACAGGCGATGGCCCACGAGCAGTACTTC.

The chain carries TRBV10-1 and TRBJ1-2; D uncertain. Germline V gene data show CDR1 as WNHNN and CDR2 as SYGVQD (reference sequence). The CDR3 is 11 residues long. V dropped 7 bases and J dropped 4 bases, with 7 bases sitting between them. The CDR3 coding sequence is TGCGCCAGCATGTCCTTCTATGGCTACACCTTC. It is translated as CASMSFYGYTF.

The gene calls are TRBV7-2 and TRBJ2-7; TRBD1 matches 10 bases. In germline, CDR1 is SGHTA, CDR2 FQGNSA. Trimming took 2 bases from V and 5 from J; bases not matched to a gene: 12. The CDR3 has 17 amino acids. The CDR3 DNA reads as TGTGCCAGCAGCTTAAGGGGCCGACAGGGGGCGATGGACGAGCAGTACTTC. As protein: CASSLRGRQGAMDEQYF.

The chain has TRBV21-1 and TRBJ2-1; the table calls TRBD2, which could not be checked here. TRBV21-1 is a documented pseudogene. The CDR3 loop spans 16 amino acids. CDR3 in amino acids: CASIRGNSGRADEQFF. CDR3 coding DNA: TGTGCCAGCATCCGAGGGAATAGCGGGAGGGCCGATGAGCAGTTCTTC.

V usage is TRBV30 and J usage is TRBJ2-1, with TRBD2 matching over 13 bases. The CDR3 is 15 amino acids. V was pared by 2 bases and J by 12 bases, with 10 bases of the junction left unmatched. Germline V gene sequence: CDR1 GTSNPN, CDR2 SVGIG (reference sequence). CDR3 coding DNA: TGTGCCTGGAGTCATGGACTAGCGGGAGATGGGCGGCAGTTCTTC. It encodes CAWSHGLAGDGRQFF.

The chain is built from TRBV5-1 and TRBJ1-1; D perhaps matches TRBD1 (5 bases). Germline assignment: CDR1 SGHRS and CDR2 YFSETQ. The germline V and J ends were trimmed by 0 bases and 2 bases, with 11 bases remaining between them. The CDR3 totals 15 residues. The DNA for the CDR3 is TGCGCCAGCAGCTTGGGCGGCAGGGTAAACACTGAAGCTTTCTTT. Amino acid sequence: CASSLGGRVNTEAFF.

This chain connects TRBV27 to TRBJ2-1; TRBD1 agrees at 7 bases. Germline-derived CDR1 and CDR2 are MNHEY and SMNVEV (reference sequence). The CDR3 covers 16 residues. V shed 3 bases and J 5 bases; nucleotides not matched to a gene: 10. CDR3: CASSFNPGGAHNEQFF. The CDR3 nucleotides are TGTGCCAGCAGTTTCAACCCAGGGGGAGCGCACAATGAGCAGTTCTTC.

The sample holds a few counts of this clone. This chain joins TRBV6-5 and TRBJ1-5; D is possibly TRBD1 (6 bases). The CDR3 runs to 13 residues. Germline values: CDR1 MNHEY, CDR2 SVGAGI. The V end lost 6 bases, the J end lost 6 bases, and 12 bases lay between the germline ends. CDR3 residues: CASRQGEAQPQHF. The DNA of the CDR3 is TGTGCCAGCAGACAGGGTGAAGCTCAGCCCCAGCATTTT.

CDR3 sequence: CASSAGTSGRWSTDTQYF. The CDR3 DNA reads TGTGCCAGCAGCGCGGGGACTAGCGGGAGATGGAGCACAGATACGCAGTATTTT. The rearrangement links TRBV7-8 to TRBJ2-3, with 14 nucleotides matching TRBD2. Per germline, CDR1 SGHVS and CDR2 FQNEAQ. The junction had 7 bases not matched to a gene; V was cut back by 5 bases and J by 0 bases. The CDR3 has 18 residues. Full variable domain (remainder filled in from reference TRBV7-8 and TRBJ2-3): GAGVSQSPRYKVAKRGQDVALRCDPISGHVSLFWYQQALGQGPEFLTYFQNEAQLDKSGLPSDRFFAERPEGSVSTLKIQRTQQEDSAVYLCASSAGTSGRWSTDTQYFGPGTRLTVL.

A single count supports this clone. The rearrangement joins TRBV28 to TRBJ2-7; 9 nucleotides line up with TRBD1. Losses at the gene ends were 6 bases for V and 3 bases for J; bases not matched to a gene: 9. CDR3 size: 15 residues. The germline V gene has CDR1 MDHEN and CDR2 SYDVKM. The CDR3 here is CASSPPGTGIYEQYF. As DNA, the CDR3 is TGTGCCAGCAGCCCTCCCGGGACAGGGATCTACGAGCAGTACTTC.

The genes are TRBV2 and TRBJ1-5; the D gene is possibly TRBD1 (6 bases). Deletions cut 7 bases from V and 4 bases from J, with 20 bases between. Germline CDR1 and CDR2: SNHLY and FYNNEI. The CDR3 is made up of 16 amino acids. The CDR3 DNA reads TGTGCCAGCAATGGGGTGATTGACAGGCGTAATCAGCCCCAGCATTTT. Amino acids: CASNGVIDRRNQPQHF.

The chain carries TRBV3-1 (or the pseudogene TRBV3-2) and TRBJ2-7; 10 bases are shared with TRBD2. The germline V gene has CDR1 LGHDT and CDR2 YNNKEL (reference sequence). CDR3 length equals 20 residues. Trimming cost V 0 bases and J 3 bases; bases outside gene matches: 17. Here the CDR3 DNA reads TGTGCCAGCAGCCAAGATTGGGGCCCGCTGGCTAGCGGGAGAGGCTACGAGCAGTACTTC. Its protein is CASSQDWGPLASGRGYEQYF.

The rearrangement uses TRBV5-3 and TRBJ2-1; TRBD2 agrees at 8 bases. TRBV5-3 is designated an ORF whose function remains uncertain. The CDR3 contains 17 residues. The V and J ends lost 2 bases and 3 bases, in that order; junction bases with no gene match: 10. CDR3 region: CARSFPSSGTYYNEQFF. DNA of the CDR3: TGTGCCAGAAGCTTCCCCAGTAGCGGGACCTACTACAATGAGCAGTTCTTC.

V gene TRBV23-1 combines with J gene TRBJ2-1; 8 bases align to TRBD2. TRBV23-1 is marked as an open reading frame, function uncertain. The J segment lost 0 bases and the V segment lost 3 bases, leaving 4 bases of the junction unmatched. There are 16 residues in the CDR3. The CDR3: CASSQVSGSSYNEQFF. DNA for the CDR3: TGCGCCAGCAGTCAGGTAAGCGGGAGCTCCTACAATGAGCAGTTCTTC.

The rearrangement joins TRBV6-2 or TRBV6-3 to TRBJ2-1; a possible D gene is TRBD2 (6 bases). CDR1 MNHEY and CDR2 SVGEGT come from the germline V gene. The length of the CDR3 is 14 residues. Trimming removed 5 bases at V and 8 bases at J, with 16 bases between. CDR3 residues: CASSRSSGPDEQFF. The CDR3 nucleotides are TGTGCCAGCAGTCGTAGTAGCGGCCCCGATGAGCAGTTCTTC.

The chain joins TRBV5-4 to TRBJ2-7; 11 bases agree with TRBD1. The V gene's germline CDR1 is SGHNT and CDR2 YYREEE (reference sequence). The CDR3 extends over 16 amino acids. V was pared by 4 bases and J by 4 bases, with 10 bases of the junction left unmatched. The CDR3 bases are TGTGCCAGCAGCCTTGGACAGGGGGCGCCCCTTTACGAGCAGTACTTC. Residues: CASSLGQGAPLYEQYF.

This chain connects TRBV28 to TRBJ2-7, with 11 bases that match TRBD1. The J segment lost 3 bases and the V segment lost 1 base, leaving 2 bases of the junction unmatched. Germline V gene sequence: CDR1 MDHEN, CDR2 SYDVKM. This CDR3 is built from 15 residues. CDR3 in DNA: TGTGCCAGCAGTTTATACGGGACAGGGGGCTACGAGCAGTACTTC. This sequence encodes CASSLYGTGGYEQYF. Full variable domain (missing parts from reference TRBV28 and TRBJ2-7): DVKVTQSSRYLVKRTGEKVFLECVQDMDHENMFWYRQDPGLGLRLIYFSYDVKMKEKGDIPEGYSVSREKKERFSLILESASTNQTSMYLCASSLYGTGGYEQYFGPGTRLTVT.

V usage is TRBV30 and J usage is TRBJ2-1, with TRBD2 matching over 11 bases. Germline V lookup: CDR1 GTSNPN, CDR2 SVGIG (reference sequence). CDR3 length equals 14 residues. Germline trimming cut 4 bases from V and 4 bases from J; bases unmatched to any gene: 3. DNA for the CDR3: TGTGCCTGGACAGGGACTAGCGGATACAATGAGCAGTTCTTC. This sequence encodes CAWTGTSGYNEQFF.

The chain has TRBV14 and TRBJ2-5, with TRBD1 identical over 7 bases. This CDR3 region has 17 residues. V lost 4 bases to trimming and J lost 4 bases; unmatched junction nucleotides: 15. Germline CDR1 SGHDN, CDR2 FVKESK. In DNA, the CDR3 is TGTGCCAGCAGCCCCCTCTGGGACAGCCTCTCCCGAGAGACCCAGTACTTC. It encodes CASSPLWDSLSRETQYF.